The 7 T cell receptor beta chains below were found in one sample sequenced in a study of CD8 T cells in ankylosing spondylitis. TCRdb fed the 5' RACE reads into MiXCR, producing one record per CDR3 protein. The sample holds more than 60,000 distinct CDR3 sequences, about 6% seen once. The sequencing input was synovial fluid, either unsorted or a sorted T cell fraction (not recorded which). These receptor sequences come from a male donor with ankylosing spondylitis.

The rearrangement links TRBV3-1 to TRBJ2-7; 9 bases align to TRBD2. The CDR3 has 14 amino acids. Trimming cost V 3 bases and J 9 bases; bases outside gene matches: 9. Germline V gene lookup returns CDR1 LGHDT and CDR2 YNNKEL (reference sequence). CDR3 bases: TGTGCCAGCAGCCACGTTCTAGCGGGACAAAGGCAGTACTTC. As protein: CASSHVLAGQRQYF.

The J gene is TRBJ2-7, the V gene TRBV7-9; tentatively, D is TRBD1 (5 bases). Trimming left V 1 base short and J 6 bases short, with 10 bases between. CDR1 is SEHNR and CDR2 is FQNEAQ in the germline V gene (reference sequence). CDR3 size: 13 residues. The CDR3 loop reads CASSLEGLGEQYF. In DNA, the CDR3 is TGTGCCAGCAGCTTAGAGGGGCTCGGCGAGCAGTACTTC.

This sequence joins TRBV28 and TRBJ1-2, with D unclear. The CDR3 length is 12 residues. Germline assignment: CDR1 MDHEN and CDR2 SYDVKM. Deletions cut 2 bases from V and 7 bases from J, with 8 bases between. The CDR3, as DNA: TGTGCCAGCAGTTTAGTCTGGGGTGGCTACACCTTC. Protein product: CASSLVWGGYTF.

This clonotype was seen a handful of times. The chain couples TRBV7-2 to TRBJ2-5; TRBD2 matches at 11 bases. The CDR3 extends over 14 amino acids. The trim removed 8 bases at V and 5 bases at J, leaving 7 bases unmatched. Per the germline V gene, CDR1 is SGHTA and CDR2 is FQGNSA. DNA for the CDR3: TGTGCCAGCGGCTATAGCGGGAGGGCGGAGACCCAGTACTTC. Translated, it gives CASGYSGRAETQYF.

This clonotype was detected ten times or more. The chain employs TRBV29-1 and TRBJ1-1; 11 nucleotides line up with TRBD1. J was trimmed by 4 bases and V by 1 base; bases with no gene match: 5. Per germline, CDR1 SQVTM and CDR2 ANQGSEA. CDR3 size: 15 residues. The DNA of the CDR3 is TGCAGCGTTGAAGGGACAGGGGGCTCGGGCACTGAAGCTTTCTTT. It encodes CSVEGTGGSGTEAFF. Complete variable domain (other parts from reference TRBV29-1 and TRBJ1-1): SAVISQKPSRDICQRGTSLTIQCQVDSQVTMMFWYRQQPGQSLTLIATANQGSEATYESGFVIDKFPISRPNLTFSTLTVSNMSPEDSSIYLCSVEGTGGSGTEAFFGQGTRLTVV.

This clonotype was recorded many times. The chain has TRBV5-1 and TRBJ2-7; weak D call: TRBD2 (5 bases). Germline V lookup: CDR1 SGHRS, CDR2 YFSETQ. V was clipped by 2 bases and J by 7 bases, with 16 bases between them. CDR3 length: 14 residues. As DNA, the CDR3 is TGCGCCAGCAGCTTAGATTTGAGGGTTGGAGAGCAGTACTTC. Translated: CASSLDLRVGEQYF.

This chain connects TRBV28 to TRBJ1-1; D gene ambiguous. This CDR3 contains 13 residues. Germline lookup yields CDR1 MDHEN and CDR2 SYDVKM. Trimming took off 5 bases at V and 1 base at J, with 8 bases between the two ends. CDR3 coding DNA: TGTGCCAGCAGTCCGGATCAGAACACTGAAGCTTTCTTT. Protein: CASSPDQNTEAFF.